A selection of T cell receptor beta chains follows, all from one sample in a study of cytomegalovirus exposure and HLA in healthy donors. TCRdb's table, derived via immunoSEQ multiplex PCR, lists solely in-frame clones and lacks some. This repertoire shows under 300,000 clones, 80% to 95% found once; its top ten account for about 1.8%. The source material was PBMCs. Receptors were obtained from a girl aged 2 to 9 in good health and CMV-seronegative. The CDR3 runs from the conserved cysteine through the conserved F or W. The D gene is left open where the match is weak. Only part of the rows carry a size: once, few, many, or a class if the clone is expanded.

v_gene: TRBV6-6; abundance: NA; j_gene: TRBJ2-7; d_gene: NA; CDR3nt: TGTGCCAGCAGCCCATCCTACGAGCAGTACTTC; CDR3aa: CASSPSYEQYF
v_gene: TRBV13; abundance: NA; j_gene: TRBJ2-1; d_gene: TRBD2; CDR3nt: TGTGCCAGCAGCGCGGGAGCTGGAGAGGCGGTTTCCTACAATGAGCAGTTCTTC; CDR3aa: CASSAGAGEAVSYNEQFF
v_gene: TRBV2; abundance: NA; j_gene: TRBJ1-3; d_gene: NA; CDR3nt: TGTGCCAGCAACGAGGAGGTTGGAAACACCATATATTTT; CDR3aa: CASNEEVGNTIYF
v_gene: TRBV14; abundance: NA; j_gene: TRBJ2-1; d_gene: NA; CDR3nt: TGTGCCAGCAGCCCCGGCGGGGCCAGAAATGAGCAGTTCTTC; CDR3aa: CASSPGGARNEQFF
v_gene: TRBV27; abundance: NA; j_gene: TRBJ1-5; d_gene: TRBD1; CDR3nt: TGTGCCAGCAGTTCTACACAGGGGTATCAGCCCCAGCATTTT; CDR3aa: CASSSTQGYQPQHF
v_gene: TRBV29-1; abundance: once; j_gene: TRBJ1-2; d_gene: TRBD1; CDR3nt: TGCAGCGCTGTACGCCGGGACAGGGGGTTTGGCTACACCTTC; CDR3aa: CSAVRRDRGFGYTF
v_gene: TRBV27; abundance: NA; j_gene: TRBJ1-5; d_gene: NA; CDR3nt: TGTGCCAGCAGTTTCCAGAACAATCAGCCCCAGCATTTT; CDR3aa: CASSFQNNQPQHF
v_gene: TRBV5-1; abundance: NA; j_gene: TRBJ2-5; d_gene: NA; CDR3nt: TGCGCCAGCAGCTTGTCCGGCCAAGAGACCCAGTACTTC; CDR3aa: CASSLSGQETQYF
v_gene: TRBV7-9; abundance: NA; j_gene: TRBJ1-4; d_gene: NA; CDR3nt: TGTGCCAGCAACCCCTTATCTCAGGGAGGAGGTGAAAAACTGTTTTTT; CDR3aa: CASNPLSQGGGEKLFF
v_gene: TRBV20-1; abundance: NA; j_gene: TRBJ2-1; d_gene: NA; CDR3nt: TGCAGTGCTAGACCGGGACTCTTAGAGTTCTTC; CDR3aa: CSARPGLLEFF
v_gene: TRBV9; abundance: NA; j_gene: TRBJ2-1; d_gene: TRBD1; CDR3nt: TGTGCCAGCAGCCCAAACCGCCTGGGGGACAGGGGTATCAATGAGCAGTTCTTC; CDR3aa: CASSPNRLGDRGINEQFF
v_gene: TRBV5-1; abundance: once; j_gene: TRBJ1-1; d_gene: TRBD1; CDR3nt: TGCGCCAGCAGCTTTACAGGGGGCACTGAAGCTTTCTTT; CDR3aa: CASSFTGGTEAFF
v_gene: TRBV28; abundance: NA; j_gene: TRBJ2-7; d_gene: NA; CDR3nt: TGTGCCAGCAGTCCCTGGGGCAGGGGAACCGCCGAGCAGTACTTC; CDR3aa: CASSPWGRGTAEQYF
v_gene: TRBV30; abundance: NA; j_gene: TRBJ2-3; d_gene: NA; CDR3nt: TGTGCCTGGAGTGCGGGAGATACGCAGTATTTT; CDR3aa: CAWSAGDTQYF
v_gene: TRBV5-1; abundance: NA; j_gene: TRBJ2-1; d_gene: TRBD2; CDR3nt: TGCGCCAGCAGCTTGGCCGGGCTAGCGGGAGGGTCCCCGAGCAATGAGCAGTTCTTC; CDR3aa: CASSLAGLAGGSPSNEQFF
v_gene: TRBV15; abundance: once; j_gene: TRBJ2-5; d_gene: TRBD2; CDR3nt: TGTGCCACCAGCAGAGAAGGGACTAGCGGGAGTTGGGAAGAGACCCAGTACTTC; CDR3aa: CATSREGTSGSWEETQYF
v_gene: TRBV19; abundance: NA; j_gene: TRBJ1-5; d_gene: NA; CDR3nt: TGTGCCAGTAGTATTATATCAGGGCATCAGCCCCAGCATTTT; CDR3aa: CASSIISGHQPQHF
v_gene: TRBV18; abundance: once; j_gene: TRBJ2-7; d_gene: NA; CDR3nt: TGTGCCAGCTCACCTAGCGACAGGCTCTACGAGCAGTACTTC; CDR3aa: CASSPSDRLYEQYF
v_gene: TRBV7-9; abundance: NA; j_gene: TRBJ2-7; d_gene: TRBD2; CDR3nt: TGTGCCAGCAGTCCACAGGGGGGACTAGCGGGAGGTTTCCACGAGCAGTACTTC; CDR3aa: CASSPQGGLAGGFHEQYF
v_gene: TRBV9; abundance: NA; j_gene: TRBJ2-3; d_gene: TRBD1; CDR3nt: TGTGCCAGCAGCGCCACCTTTGGGACAGGAGACACAGATACGCAGTATTTT; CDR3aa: CASSATFGTGDTDTQYF
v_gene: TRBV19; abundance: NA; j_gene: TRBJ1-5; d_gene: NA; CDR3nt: TGTGCCAGTAGTATTGACAGGTGGAGCAATCAGCCCCAGCATTTT; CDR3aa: CASSIDRWSNQPQHF
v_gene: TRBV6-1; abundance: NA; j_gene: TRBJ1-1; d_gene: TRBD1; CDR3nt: TGTGCCCGCGGGGCCGTACAGGGGGCGGATGAAGCTTTCTTT; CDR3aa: CARGAVQGADEAFF
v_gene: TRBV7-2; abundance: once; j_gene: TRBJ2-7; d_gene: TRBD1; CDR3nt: TGTGCCAGCAGCTCCAGGGACAGTTCGGTCTGGCCCTACGAGCAGTACTTC; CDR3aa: CASSSRDSSVWPYEQYF
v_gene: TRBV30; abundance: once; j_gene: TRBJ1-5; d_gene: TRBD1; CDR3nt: TGTGCCTGGAGTGTAGGGACAGGGGAACGGCTGCCCCAGCATTTT; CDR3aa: CAWSVGTGERLPQHF
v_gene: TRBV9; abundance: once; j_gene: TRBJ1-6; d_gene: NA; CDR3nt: TGTGCCAGCAGCGTAGCCGGGTCCCTACTTAATTCACCCCTCCACTTT; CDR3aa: CASSVAGSLLNSPLHF
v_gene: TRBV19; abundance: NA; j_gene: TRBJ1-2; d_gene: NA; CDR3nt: TGTGCCAGTAGTATATCGGTCAACTATGGCTACACCTTC; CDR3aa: CASSISVNYGYTF
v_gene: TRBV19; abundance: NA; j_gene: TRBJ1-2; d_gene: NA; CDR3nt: TGTGCCAGTAGCCCCCAGGGGAACGGCCCCTATGGCTACACCTTC; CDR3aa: CASSPQGNGPYGYTF
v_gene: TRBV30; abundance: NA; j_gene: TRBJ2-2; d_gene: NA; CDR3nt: TGTGCCTGGAGTTATTCCGGGACAACCGGGGAGCTGTTTTTT; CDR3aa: CAWSYSGTTGELFF
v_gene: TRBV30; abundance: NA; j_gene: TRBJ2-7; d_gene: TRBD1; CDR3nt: TGTGCCTGGAGTGACGGGACAGCCTACGAGCAGTACTTC; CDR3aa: CAWSDGTAYEQYF
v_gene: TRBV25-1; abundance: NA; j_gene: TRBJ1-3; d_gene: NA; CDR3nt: TGTGCCAGCAGCCTACCCCAGGACATGTTGGCGTGGAACACCATATATTTT; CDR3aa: CASSLPQDMLAWNTIYF
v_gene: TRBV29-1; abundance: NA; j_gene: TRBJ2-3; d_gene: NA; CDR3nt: TGCAGCGTTGGGGAGGATACGCAGTATTTT; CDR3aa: CSVGEDTQYF
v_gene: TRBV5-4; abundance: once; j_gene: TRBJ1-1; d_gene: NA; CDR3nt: TGTGCCAGCAGCTTTCCGGGACAGAACACTGAAGCTTTCTTT; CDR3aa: CASSFPGQNTEAFF
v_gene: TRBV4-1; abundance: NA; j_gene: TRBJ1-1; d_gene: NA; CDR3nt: TGCGCCAGCAGCCAAGATCCGGGTTCCACTGAAGCTTTCTTT; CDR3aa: CASSQDPGSTEAFF
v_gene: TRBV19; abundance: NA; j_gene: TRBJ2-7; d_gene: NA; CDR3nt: TGTGCCAGTAGCGCTAGCGTACCGTCCGAGCAGTACTTC; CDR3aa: CASSASVPSEQYF
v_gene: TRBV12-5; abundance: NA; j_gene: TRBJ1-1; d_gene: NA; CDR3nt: TGTGCTAGTGGTTTGGGGCCCCCGGCAGGGAGGACTGAAGCTTTCTTT; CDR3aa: CASGLGPPAGRTEAFF
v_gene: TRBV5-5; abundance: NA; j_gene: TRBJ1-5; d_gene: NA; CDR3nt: TGTGCCAGCAGCCGAGGGGGGGGGAGTCAGCCCCAGCATTTT; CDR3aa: CASSRGGGSQPQHF
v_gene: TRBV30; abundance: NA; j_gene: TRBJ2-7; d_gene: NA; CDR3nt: TGTGCCTGGAGTGGGCCTTCACAGGCTTGGGAGCAGTACTTC; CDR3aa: CAWSGPSQAWEQYF
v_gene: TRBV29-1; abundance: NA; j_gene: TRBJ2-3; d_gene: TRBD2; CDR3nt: TGCAGCGTTGAGCCTAGCGGAGCCTATACGCAGTATTTT; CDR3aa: CSVEPSGAYTQYF
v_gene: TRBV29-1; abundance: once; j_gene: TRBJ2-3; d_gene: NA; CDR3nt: TGCAGCGTTGAAAGGGGAATTGGCCCAGATACGCAGTATTTT; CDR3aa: CSVERGIGPDTQYF
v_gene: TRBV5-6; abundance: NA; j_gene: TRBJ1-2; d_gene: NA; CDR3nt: TGTGCCAGCAGCTTGGTAGCGCAGAAAACCTATGGCTACACCTTC; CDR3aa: CASSLVAQKTYGYTF